This record looks at one T cell receptor beta chain sequence and its context. The sample originates from a study of cytomegalovirus exposure and HLA in healthy donors. V was cut by 4 bases and J by 4 bases, with 12 bases left in between. The CDR3 runs 13 residues. Germline V gene lookup returns CDR1 SQVTM and CDR2 ANQGSEA. PCR employed 60 Vbeta and 13 Jbeta primers. The assay was immunoSEQ multiplex PCR, and TCRdb's table has in-frame clones only and misses some. The profile shows under 200,000 clones, roughly 85% of them singletons. The chain employs TRBV29-1 and TRBJ2-3; possibly TRBD1 for D (6 bases). The TCR was taken from a woman aged 18 to 35 in good health and CMV-seronegative. The sequenced sample consisted of PBMCs. The CDR3 bases are TGCAGCGTTGTTCGACAGGTGGCAGATACGCAGTATTTT. Protein: CSVVRQVADTQYF.